This entry describes one T cell receptor (beta chain). Its specificity is unknown. This CDR3 has 13 amino acids. CDR1 and CDR2 (germline): LNHNV, YYDKDF (reference sequence). Trimming pared 8 bases from V and 8 bases from J, leaving 15 bases between. This record belongs to a study of cytomegalovirus exposure and HLA in healthy donors. The PCR made use of 60 Vbeta and 13 Jbeta primers. Profiling relied on immunoSEQ multiplex PCR, and the TCRdb table lists in-frame clones only, not all of them. The sample lists about 150,000 clones; about 85% were seen once. Findings and limits, study-wide: When analyzed later, the rates of TCR association showed variation by HLA locus, with DRB1 the most and HLA-C the fewest. Cytomegalovirus association was assigned to under 200 TCR beta chains. The authors confirmed in vitro that three CMV-associated chains were specific for CMV antigens. One cluster of highly shared sequence variants probably arose as a sequencing artifact.

This sequence originates from a boy under 10 years old in good health and CMV-seronegative. The chain joins TRBV15 to TRBJ1-4; D possibly corresponds to TRBD1 (5 bases). Source material: PBMCs. The DNA for the CDR3 is TGTGCCACCGGGCCAGGTCGGGGGGAAAAACTGTTTTTT. It specifies CATGPGRGEKLFF.